A selection of T cell receptor beta chains follows, all from one sample in a study of blood T cells in healthy people across ages. Each CDR3 protein gets one entry after TCRdb re-called the 5' RACE reads with MiXCR. Among about 1.4 million distinct CDR3 sequences, 45% to 70% were seen once, and the ten largest hold roughly 6.3%. Sequenced sample: blood. These TCRs come from a man younger than 35 in good health. CDR3s leave out the opening cysteine and the closing phenylalanine or tryptophan. The order of the fields is clone size, V gene, CDR3 protein. Where a row states a size, it is once, few, many or the class of an expanded clone; other rows omit it.

clone_size: -
v_call: TRBV15
cdr3_aa: ATSRGNDGYEQY

clone_size: -
v_call: TRBV2
cdr3_aa: ASSQDPTTGDTEAF

clone_size: few
v_call: TRBV20-1
cdr3_aa: SARDLQGANIDIQY

clone_size: -
v_call: TRBV5-1
cdr3_aa: ASSLTASSYNEQF

clone_size: -
v_call: TRBV20-1
cdr3_aa: SARAGEPQH

clone_size: -
v_call: TRBV20-1
cdr3_aa: SARSGMNTEAF

clone_size: -
v_call: TRBV25-1
cdr3_aa: ASSERSAGGPEQF

clone_size: few
v_call: TRBV6-5
cdr3_aa: ATLFGTDYGYT

clone_size: few
v_call: TRBV29-1
cdr3_aa: SVEELAETYEQY

clone_size: once
v_call: TRBV4-1
cdr3_aa: ASSQVPLDRAYGYT

clone_size: -
v_call: TRBV6-1
cdr3_aa: ASSDLAGQGYTEAF

clone_size: few
v_call: TRBV6-6
cdr3_aa: ASSWGGELF

clone_size: few
v_call: TRBV4-2
cdr3_aa: ASSQERGSAKNIQY

clone_size: few
v_call: TRBV27
cdr3_aa: ASSLLLPTSTDTQY

clone_size: -
v_call: TRBV20-1
cdr3_aa: SAGQGHQPQH

clone_size: -
v_call: TRBV6-2/TRBV6-3
cdr3_aa: ASSVTSGGPFEQF

clone_size: once
v_call: TRBV6-5
cdr3_aa: ASSYGGTPGEAF

clone_size: -
v_call: TRBV6-2/TRBV6-3
cdr3_aa: ASRSGGSPEKLF

clone_size: -
v_call: TRBV15
cdr3_aa: ATSSPEGLETQY

clone_size: -
v_call: TRBV20-1
cdr3_aa: SARDLAGVYNEQY